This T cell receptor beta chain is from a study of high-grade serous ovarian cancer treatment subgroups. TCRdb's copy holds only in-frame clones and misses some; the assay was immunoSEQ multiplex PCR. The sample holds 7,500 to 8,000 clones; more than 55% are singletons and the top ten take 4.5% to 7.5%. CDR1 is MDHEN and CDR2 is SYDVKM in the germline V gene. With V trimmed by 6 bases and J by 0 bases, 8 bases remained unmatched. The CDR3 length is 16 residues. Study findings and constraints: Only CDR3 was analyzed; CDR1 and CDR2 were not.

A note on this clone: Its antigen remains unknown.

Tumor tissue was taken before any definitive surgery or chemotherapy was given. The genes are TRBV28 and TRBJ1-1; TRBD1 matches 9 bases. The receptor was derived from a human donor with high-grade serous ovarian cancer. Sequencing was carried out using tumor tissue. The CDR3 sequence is CASSRGQGIMNTEAFF. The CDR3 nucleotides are TGTGCCAGCAGCCGGGGACAGGGAATTATGAACACTGAAGCTTTCTTT.